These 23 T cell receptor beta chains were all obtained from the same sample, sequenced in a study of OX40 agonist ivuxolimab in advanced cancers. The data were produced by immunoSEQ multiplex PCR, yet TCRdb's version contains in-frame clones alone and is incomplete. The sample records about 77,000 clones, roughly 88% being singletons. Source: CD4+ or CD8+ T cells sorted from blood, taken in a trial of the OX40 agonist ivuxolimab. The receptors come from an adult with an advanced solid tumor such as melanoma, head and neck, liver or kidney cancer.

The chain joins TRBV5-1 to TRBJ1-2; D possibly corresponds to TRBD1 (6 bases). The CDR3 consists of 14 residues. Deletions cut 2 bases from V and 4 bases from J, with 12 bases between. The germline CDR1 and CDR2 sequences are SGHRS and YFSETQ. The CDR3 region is CASSLSRDTYGYTF. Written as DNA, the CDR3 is TGCGCCAGCAGCTTATCCCGGGACACCTATGGCTACACCTTC.

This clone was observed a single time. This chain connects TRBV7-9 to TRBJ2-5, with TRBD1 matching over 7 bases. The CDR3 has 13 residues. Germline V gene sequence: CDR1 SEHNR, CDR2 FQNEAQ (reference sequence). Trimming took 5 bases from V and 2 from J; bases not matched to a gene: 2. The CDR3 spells CASSRGQQETQYF. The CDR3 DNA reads TGTGCCAGCAGCCGGGGACAGCAAGAGACCCAGTACTTC.

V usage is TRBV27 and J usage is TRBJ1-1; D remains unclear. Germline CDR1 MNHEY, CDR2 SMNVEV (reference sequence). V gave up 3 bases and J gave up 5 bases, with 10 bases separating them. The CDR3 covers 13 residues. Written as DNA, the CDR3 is TGTGCCAGCAGTTTTTTGGCGAGGACTGAAGCTTTCTTT. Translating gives CASSFLARTEAFF.

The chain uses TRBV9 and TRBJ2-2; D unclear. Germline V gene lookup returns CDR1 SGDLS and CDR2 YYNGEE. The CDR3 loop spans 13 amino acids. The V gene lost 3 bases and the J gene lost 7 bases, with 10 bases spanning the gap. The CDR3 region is CASSADLSGELFF. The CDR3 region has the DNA TGTGCCAGCAGCGCGGACCTCAGCGGGGAGCTGTTTTTT.

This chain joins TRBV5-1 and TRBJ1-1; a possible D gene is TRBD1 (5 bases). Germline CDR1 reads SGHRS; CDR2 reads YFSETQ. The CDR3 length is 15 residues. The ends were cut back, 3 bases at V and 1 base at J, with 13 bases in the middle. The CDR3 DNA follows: TGCGCCAGCAGCTGGGGCGGAGCTGGGAACACTGAAGCTTTCTTT. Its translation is CASSWGGAGNTEAFF.

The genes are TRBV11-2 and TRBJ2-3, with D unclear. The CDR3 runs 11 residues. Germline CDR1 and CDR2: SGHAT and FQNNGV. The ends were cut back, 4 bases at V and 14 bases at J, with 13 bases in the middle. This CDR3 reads CASSSDGPRYF. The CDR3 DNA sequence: TGTGCCAGCAGCTCGGACGGTCCAAGGTATTTT.

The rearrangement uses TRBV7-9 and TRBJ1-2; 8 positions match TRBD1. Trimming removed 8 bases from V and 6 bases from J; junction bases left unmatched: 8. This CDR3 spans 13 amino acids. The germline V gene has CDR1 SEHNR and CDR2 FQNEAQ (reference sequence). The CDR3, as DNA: TGTGCCAGCGGCCGGACAGGGTCTGATGGCTACACCTTC. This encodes CASGRTGSDGYTF.

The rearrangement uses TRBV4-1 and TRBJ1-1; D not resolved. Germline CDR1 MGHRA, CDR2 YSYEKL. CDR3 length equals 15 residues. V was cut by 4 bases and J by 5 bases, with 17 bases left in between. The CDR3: CASSLGQESWTEAFF. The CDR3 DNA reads TGCGCCAGCAGCCTGGGTCAGGAGAGTTGGACTGAAGCTTTCTTT.

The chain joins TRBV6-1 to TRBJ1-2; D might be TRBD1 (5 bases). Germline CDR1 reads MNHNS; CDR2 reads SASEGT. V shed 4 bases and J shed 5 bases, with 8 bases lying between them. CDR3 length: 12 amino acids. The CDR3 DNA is TGTGCCAGCAGTGCAACAGGTTATGGCTACACCTTC. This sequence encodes CASSATGYGYTF.

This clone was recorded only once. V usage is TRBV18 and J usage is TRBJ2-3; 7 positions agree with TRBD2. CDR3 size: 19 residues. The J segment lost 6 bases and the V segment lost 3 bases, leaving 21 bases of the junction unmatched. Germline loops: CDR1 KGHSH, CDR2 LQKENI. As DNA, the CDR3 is TGTGCCAGCTCACCCGACCCGAGGCACGCAGCGGGAATAGATGATACGCAGTATTTT. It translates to CASSPDPRHAAGIDDTQYF.

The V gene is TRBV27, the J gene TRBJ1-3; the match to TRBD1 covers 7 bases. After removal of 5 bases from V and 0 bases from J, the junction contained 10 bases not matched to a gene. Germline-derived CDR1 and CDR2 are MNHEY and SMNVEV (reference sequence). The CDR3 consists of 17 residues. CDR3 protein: CASSPSRTGLSGNTIYF. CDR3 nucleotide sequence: TGTGCCAGCAGTCCAAGTCGGACAGGTCTCTCTGGAAACACCATATATTTT.

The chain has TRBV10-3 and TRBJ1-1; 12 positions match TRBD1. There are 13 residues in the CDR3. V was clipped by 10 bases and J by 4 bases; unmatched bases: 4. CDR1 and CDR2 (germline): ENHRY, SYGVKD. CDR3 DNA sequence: TGTGCCACTATGGGACAGGGGGCCACTGAAGCTTTCTTT. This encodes CATMGQGATEAFF.

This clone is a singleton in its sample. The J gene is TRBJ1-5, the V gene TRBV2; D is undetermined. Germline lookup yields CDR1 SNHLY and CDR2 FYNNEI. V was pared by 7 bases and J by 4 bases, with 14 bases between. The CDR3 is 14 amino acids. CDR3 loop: CASTTGLGNQPQHF. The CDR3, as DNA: TGTGCCAGCACGACGGGATTGGGAAATCAGCCCCAGCATTTT.

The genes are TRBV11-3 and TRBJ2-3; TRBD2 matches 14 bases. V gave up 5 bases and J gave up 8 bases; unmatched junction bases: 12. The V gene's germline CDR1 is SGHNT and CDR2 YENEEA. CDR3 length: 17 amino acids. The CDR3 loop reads CASSTWTSGRIGVTQYF. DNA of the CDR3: TGTGCCAGCAGCACGTGGACTAGCGGGAGGATAGGTGTTACGCAGTATTTT.

The chain's CDR3 is CASSLTANEQFF. In DNA, the CDR3 is TGTGCCAGCAGCTTAACAGCGAATGAGCAGTTCTTC. The chain recombines TRBV7-9 with TRBJ2-1; D unresolved. This CDR3 is 12 amino acids long. V lost 2 bases and J 7 bases, leaving 6 bases between the germline ends. Germline CDR1 is SEHNR and CDR2 is FQNEAQ (reference sequence).

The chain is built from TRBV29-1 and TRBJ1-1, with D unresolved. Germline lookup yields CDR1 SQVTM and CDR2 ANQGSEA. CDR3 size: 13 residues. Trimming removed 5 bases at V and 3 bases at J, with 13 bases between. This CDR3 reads CSVLALTYTEAFF. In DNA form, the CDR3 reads TGCAGCGTTCTGGCACTCACGTACACTGAAGCTTTCTTT. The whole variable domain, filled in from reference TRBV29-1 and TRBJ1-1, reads SAVISQKPSRDICQRGTSLTIQCQVDSQVTMMFWYRQQPGQSLTLIATANQGSEATYESGFVIDKFPISRPNLTFSTLTVSNMSPEDSSIYLCSVLALTYTEAFFGQGTRLTVV.

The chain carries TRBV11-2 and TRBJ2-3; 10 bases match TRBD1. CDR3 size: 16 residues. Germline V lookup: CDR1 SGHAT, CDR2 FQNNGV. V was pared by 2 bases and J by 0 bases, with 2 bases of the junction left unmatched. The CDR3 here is CASSLKGQGSTDTQYF. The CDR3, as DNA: TGTGCCAGCAGCTTAAAGGGACAGGGGAGCACAGATACGCAGTATTTT.

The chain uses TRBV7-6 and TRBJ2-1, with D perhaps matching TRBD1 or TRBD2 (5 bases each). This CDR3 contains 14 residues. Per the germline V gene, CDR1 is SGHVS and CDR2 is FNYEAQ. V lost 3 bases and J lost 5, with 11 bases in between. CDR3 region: CASSFRGPNNEQFF. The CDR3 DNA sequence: TGTGCCAGCAGCTTTCGGGGCCCCAACAATGAGCAGTTCTTC.

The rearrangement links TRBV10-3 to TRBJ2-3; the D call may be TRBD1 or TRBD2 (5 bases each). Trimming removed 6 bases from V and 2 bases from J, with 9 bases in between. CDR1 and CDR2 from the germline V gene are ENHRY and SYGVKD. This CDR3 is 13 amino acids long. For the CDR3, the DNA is TGTGCCATCAGCGGGACGTACACAGATACGCAGTATTTT. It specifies CAISGTYTDTQYF.

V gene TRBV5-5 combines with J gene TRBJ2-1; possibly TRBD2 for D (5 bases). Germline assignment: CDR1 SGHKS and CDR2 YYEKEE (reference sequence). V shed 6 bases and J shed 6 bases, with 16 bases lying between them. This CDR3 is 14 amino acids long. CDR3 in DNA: TGTGCCAGCACCCGGGGAGTAGAGGGCAATGAGCAGTTCTTC. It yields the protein CASTRGVEGNEQFF.

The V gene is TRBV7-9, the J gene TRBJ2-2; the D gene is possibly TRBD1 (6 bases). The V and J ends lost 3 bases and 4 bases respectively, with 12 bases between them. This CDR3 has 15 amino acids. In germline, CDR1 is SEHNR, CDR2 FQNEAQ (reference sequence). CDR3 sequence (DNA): TGTGCCAGCAGCTTGTACAGGGAAGGCACCGGGGAGCTGTTTTTT. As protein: CASSLYREGTGELFF.

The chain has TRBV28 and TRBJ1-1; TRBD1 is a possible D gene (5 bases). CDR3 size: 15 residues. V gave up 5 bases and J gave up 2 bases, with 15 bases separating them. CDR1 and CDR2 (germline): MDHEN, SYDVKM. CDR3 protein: CASSPRGRINTEAFF. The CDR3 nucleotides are TGTGCCAGCAGTCCCCGGGGCAGAATCAACACTGAAGCTTTCTTT.

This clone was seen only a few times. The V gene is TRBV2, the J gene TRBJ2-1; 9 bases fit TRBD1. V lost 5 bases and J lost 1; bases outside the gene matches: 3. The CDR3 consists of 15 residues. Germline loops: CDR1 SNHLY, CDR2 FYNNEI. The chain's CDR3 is CASSYRGRSYNEQFF. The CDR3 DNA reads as TGTGCCAGCAGTTACAGGGGGCGGTCCTACAATGAGCAGTTCTTC.